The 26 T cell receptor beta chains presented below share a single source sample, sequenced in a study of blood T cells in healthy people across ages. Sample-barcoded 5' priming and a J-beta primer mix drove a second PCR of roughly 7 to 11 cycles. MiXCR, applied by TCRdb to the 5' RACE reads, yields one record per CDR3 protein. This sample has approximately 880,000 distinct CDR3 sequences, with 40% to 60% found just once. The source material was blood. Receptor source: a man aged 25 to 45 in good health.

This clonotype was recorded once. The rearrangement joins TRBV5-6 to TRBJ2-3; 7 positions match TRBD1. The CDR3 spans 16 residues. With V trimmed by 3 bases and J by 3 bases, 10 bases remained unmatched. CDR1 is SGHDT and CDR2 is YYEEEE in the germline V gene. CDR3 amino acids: CASSSYDRALTDTQYF. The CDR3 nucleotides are TGTGCCAGCAGCTCATACGACAGGGCTTTAACAGATACGCAGTATTTT. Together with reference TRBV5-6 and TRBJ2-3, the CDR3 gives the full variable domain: DAGVTQSPTHLIKTRGQQVTLRCSPKSGHDTVSWYQQALGQGPQFIFQYYEEEERQRGNFPDRFSGHQFPNYSSELNVNALLLGDSALYLCASSSYDRALTDTQYFGPGTRLTVL.

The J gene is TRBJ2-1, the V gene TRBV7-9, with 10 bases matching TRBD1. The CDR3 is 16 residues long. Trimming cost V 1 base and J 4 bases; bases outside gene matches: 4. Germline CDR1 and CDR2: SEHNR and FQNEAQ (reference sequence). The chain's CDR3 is CASSLEDRGTYNEQFF. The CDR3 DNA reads TGTGCCAGCAGCTTAGAGGACAGGGGGACGTACAATGAGCAGTTCTTC.

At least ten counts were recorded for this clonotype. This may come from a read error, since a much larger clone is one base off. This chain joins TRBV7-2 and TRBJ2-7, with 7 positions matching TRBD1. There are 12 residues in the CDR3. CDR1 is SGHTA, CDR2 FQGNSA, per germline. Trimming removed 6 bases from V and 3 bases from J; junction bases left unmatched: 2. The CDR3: CASSYRGYEQYF. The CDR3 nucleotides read TGTGCCAGCAGTTACAGGGGCTACGAGCAGTACTTC.

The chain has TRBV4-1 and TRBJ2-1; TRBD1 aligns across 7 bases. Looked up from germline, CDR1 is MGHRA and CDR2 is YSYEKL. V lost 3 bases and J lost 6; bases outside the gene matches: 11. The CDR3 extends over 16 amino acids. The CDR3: CASSQEDGTVGNEQFF. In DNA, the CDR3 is TGCGCCAGCAGCCAGGAAGATGGGACAGTCGGCAATGAGCAGTTCTTC.

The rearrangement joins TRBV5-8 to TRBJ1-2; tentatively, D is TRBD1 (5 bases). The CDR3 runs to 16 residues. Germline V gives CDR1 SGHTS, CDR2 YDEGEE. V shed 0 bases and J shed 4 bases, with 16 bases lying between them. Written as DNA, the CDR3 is TGTGCCAGCAGCTTGGTGGTAGTGGGACCGACCTATGGCTACACCTTC. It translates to CASSLVVVGPTYGYTF.

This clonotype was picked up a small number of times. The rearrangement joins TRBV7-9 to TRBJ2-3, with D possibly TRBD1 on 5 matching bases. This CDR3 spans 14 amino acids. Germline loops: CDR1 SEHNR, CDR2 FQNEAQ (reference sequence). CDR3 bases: TGTGCATGGGCACAGGACCCTCGCACAGATACGCAGTATTTT. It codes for CAWAQDPRTDTQYF.

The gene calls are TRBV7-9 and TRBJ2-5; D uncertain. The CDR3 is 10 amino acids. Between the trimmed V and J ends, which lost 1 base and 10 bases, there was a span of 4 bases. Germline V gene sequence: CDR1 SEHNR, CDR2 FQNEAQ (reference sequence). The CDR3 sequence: CASSLVYQYF. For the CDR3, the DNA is TGTGCCAGCAGCTTAGTTTACCAGTACTTC.

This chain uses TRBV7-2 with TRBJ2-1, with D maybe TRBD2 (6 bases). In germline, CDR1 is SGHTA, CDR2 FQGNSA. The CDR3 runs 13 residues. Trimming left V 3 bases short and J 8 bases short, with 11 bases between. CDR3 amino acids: CASSLAGTYEQFF. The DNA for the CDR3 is TGTGCCAGCAGCTTGGCGGGGACGTATGAGCAGTTCTTC.

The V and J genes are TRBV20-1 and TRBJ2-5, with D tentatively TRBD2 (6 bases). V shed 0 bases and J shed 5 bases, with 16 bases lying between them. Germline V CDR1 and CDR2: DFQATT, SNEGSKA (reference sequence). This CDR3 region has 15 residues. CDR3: CSARDVTSYRETQYF. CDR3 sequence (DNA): TGCAGTGCTAGAGATGTTACTAGCTACAGGGAGACCCAGTACTTC.

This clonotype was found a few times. CDR3 sequence: CASSLDRGSAYNEQFF. CDR3 DNA: TGTGCCAGCAGCTTAGACAGGGGGTCGGCCTACAATGAGCAGTTCTTC. V gene TRBV5-4 combines with J gene TRBJ2-1, with TRBD1 matching over 9 bases. The germline gives CDR1 SGHNT, CDR2 YYREEE (reference sequence). Trimming took 2 bases from V and 2 from J; bases not matched to a gene: 5. The CDR3 has 16 residues.

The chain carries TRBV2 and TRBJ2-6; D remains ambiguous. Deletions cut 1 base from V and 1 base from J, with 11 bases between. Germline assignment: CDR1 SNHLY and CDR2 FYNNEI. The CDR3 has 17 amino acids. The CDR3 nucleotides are TGTGCCAGCAGTGAAGGCCCTCCGGAGTCTGGGGCCAACGTCCTGACTTTC. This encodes CASSEGPPESGANVLTF.

CDR3 DNA: TGTGCCAGCAGCCGGGACCGATCCTACAATGAGCAGTTCTTC. It encodes CASSRDRSYNEQFF. V is TRBV7-2 and J is TRBJ2-1, with D tentatively TRBD1 or TRBD2 (5 bases each). Germline V gene data show CDR1 as SGHTA and CDR2 as FQGNSA. Trimming shortened V by 5 bases and J by 1 base, and 9 bases separated the two germline ends. This CDR3 is built from 14 residues.

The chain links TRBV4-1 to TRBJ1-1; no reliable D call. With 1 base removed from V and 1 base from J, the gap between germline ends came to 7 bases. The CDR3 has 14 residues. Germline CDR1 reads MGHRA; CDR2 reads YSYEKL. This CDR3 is CASSQGGWNTEAFF. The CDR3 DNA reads TGCGCCAGCAGCCAAGGTGGGTGGAACACTGAAGCTTTCTTT.

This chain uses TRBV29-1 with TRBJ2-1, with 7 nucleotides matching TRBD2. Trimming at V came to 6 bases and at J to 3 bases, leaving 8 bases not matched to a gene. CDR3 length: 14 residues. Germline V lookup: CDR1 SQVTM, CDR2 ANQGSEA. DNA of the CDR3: TGCAGCGTCCGTGGGCGGGGGAGCTACAATGAGCAGTTCTTC. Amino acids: CSVRGRGSYNEQFF.

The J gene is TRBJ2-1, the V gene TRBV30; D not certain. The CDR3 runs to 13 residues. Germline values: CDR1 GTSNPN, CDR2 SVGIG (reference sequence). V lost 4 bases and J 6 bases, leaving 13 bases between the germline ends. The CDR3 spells CAWTVPTSNEQFF. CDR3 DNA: TGTGCCTGGACCGTCCCGACTTCCAATGAGCAGTTCTTC.

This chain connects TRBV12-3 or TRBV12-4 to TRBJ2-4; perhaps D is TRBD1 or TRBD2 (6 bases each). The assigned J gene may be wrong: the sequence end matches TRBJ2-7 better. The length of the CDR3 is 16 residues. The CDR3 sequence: CASSFSGAGRSYEQYF. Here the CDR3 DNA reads TGTGCCAGCAGTTTCTCGGGGGCGGGTCGATCCTACGAGCAGTACTTC.

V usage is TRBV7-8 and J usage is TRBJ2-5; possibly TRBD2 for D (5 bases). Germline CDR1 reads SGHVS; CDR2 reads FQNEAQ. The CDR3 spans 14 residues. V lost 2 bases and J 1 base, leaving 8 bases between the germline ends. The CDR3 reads CASSLKRSQETQYF. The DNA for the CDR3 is TGTGCCAGCAGCTTAAAGCGGAGCCAAGAGACCCAGTACTTC.

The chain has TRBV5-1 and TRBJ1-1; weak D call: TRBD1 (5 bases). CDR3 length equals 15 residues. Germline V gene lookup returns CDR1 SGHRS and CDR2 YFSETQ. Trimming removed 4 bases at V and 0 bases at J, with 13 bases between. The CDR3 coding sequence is TGCGCCAGCAGCAGGGGCGGAAATTTGAACACTGAAGCTTTCTTT. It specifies CASSRGGNLNTEAFF.

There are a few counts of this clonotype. The CDR3 DNA follows: TGTGCCAGCATGAGGACAGCCCAAGAGACCCAGTACTTC. Protein: CASMRTAQETQYF. The rearrangement links TRBV6-1 to TRBJ2-5, with a tentative D call TRBD1 (6 bases). V lost 7 bases and J lost 1, with 10 bases in between. CDR3 length: 13 amino acids. CDR1 is MNHNS and CDR2 is SASEGT in the germline V gene.

The CDR3 DNA follows: TGTGCCAGCAGTCCAGACGAGGCCCGATCGCAGTATTTT. Encoded protein: CASSPDEARSQYF. This chain links TRBV6-5 with TRBJ2-3, with unresolved D. Germline V lookup: CDR1 MNHEY, CDR2 SVGAGI. V lost 5 bases to trimming and J lost 10 bases, with 16 bases between them. The CDR3 runs 13 residues.

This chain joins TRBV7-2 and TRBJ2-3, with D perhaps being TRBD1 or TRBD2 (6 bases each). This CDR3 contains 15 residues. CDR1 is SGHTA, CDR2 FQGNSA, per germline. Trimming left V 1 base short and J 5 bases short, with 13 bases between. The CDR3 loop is CASSLEGGPGDTQYF. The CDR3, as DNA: TGTGCCAGCAGCTTAGAAGGGGGGCCAGGAGATACGCAGTATTTT.

CDR3 region: CASGSDHQETQYF. In DNA form, the CDR3 reads TGTGCCAGCGGATCGGACCACCAAGAGACCCAGTACTTC. The rearrangement links TRBV27 to TRBJ2-5; D remains unclear. CDR3 length equals 13 residues. V was pared by 8 bases and J by 0 bases, with 10 bases between. Germline-derived CDR1 and CDR2 are MNHEY and SMNVEV (reference sequence).

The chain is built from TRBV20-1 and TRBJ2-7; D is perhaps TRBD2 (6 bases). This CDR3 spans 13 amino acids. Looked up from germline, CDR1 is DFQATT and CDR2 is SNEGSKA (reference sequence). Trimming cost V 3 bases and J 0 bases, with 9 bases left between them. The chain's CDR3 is CSASGGISYEQYF. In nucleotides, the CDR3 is TGCAGTGCTAGCGGGGGTATCTCCTACGAGCAGTACTTC.

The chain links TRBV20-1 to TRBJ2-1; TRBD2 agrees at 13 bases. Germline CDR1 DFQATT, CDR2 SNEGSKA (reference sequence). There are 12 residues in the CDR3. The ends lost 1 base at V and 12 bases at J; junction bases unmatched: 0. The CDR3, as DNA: TGCAGTGCTAGAGGACTAGCGGGGGGGCAGTTCTTC. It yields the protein CSARGLAGGQFF.

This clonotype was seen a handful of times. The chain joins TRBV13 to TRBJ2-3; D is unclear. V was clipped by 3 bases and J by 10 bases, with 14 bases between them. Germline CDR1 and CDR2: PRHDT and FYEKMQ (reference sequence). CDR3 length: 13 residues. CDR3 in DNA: TGTGCCAGCAGCTTCCAAGGCGCTGGGGCGCAGTATTTT. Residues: CASSFQGAGAQYF.

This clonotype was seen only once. For the CDR3, the DNA is TGTGCCAGCAGTCCTCTACGGGACGTCAGCAATCAGCCCCAGCATTTT. This gives the protein CASSPLRDVSNQPQHF. The V gene is TRBV6-6, the J gene TRBJ1-5, with D possibly matching TRBD1 (5 bases). Trimming removed 5 bases from V and 1 base from J, with 15 bases in between. This CDR3 contains 16 residues. Germline V gene data show CDR1 as MNHNY and CDR2 as SVGAGI (reference sequence).